The T cell receptor (beta chain) under discussion was sequenced for a study of CD8+ T cells in alopecia areata. Regarding treatment: oral pan-JAK inhibitor, 5-10 mg twice daily. This clone occurred once. Its antigen remains unknown. Regarding the study as a whole: Unlike in mice, where it was clearer, TCR sharing across patients was less clear, possibly HLA-related.

The V gene lost 3 bases and the J gene lost 9 bases, with 22 bases spanning the gap. Germline CDR1 SGHRS, CDR2 YFSETQ. The CDR3 sequence is 15 residues long. TCR sequencing used cDNA made by reverse transcription of extracted RNA. The protocol was immunoSEQ multiplex PCR, while the TCRdb copy is restricted to in-frame clones and leaves out a portion. The table has 150,000 to 200,000 clones, more than 50% seen once. Sample: CD4+ T cells sorted from blood, taken at week 24, from a patient treated with tofacitinib. The chain carries TRBV5-1 and TRBJ2-7; the D call may be TRBD1 or TRBD2 (5 bases each). This clonotype was sampled from a human donor with alopecia areata. CDR3 DNA: TGCGCCAGCAGCTCCCCCGGGACGGAGGTTTCTTGGCAGTACTTC. It yields the protein CASSSPGTEVSWQYF.